The TCR beta chain described here comes from a study of OX40 agonist ivuxolimab in advanced cancers. About the study as a whole: Ivuxolimab was an agonistic, fully human IgG2 monoclonal antibody directed against OX40 (CD134), a costimulatory receptor. Intravenous ivuxolimab was administered to patients every 2 weeks at six dose levels: 0.01, 0.1, 0.3, 1.5, 3 and 10 mg/kg. Among the roughly 52 dose-escalation patients, around 20 had hepatocellular carcinoma, roughly 15 melanoma, 9 renal cell carcinoma and 9 head and neck cancer. A male proportion of roughly 80% and a mean age of roughly 55 years, ranging from 23 to 79, were recorded for the dose-escalation cohort. Prior anti-PD-1, anti-PD-L1 or anti-CTLA-4 therapy was permitted, and 30% to 50% of dose-escalation patients had received checkpoint inhibitors. Partial responses were achieved by three dose-escalation patients, of whom one had hepatocellular carcinoma and two had cutaneous melanoma. Peripheral TCRbeta sequencing was intended to test whether TCR sequence diversity was altered and clonal T-cell expansion was caused by ivuxolimab. The paper covers the monotherapy dose-escalation part of the phase I ivuxolimab trial, which included N of about 50 patients. Overall study outcomes, separate from this receptor: After ivuxolimab, expanded clones were on average more numerous among CD8+ T cells than among CD4+ T cells. Low levels of normalized T-cell clonal expansion were also seen in some nonresponding patients. In the 0.1-3.0 mg/kg groups, partial responders had among the lowest normalized peripheral clonal expansion, particularly in CD8+ T cells. At doses of 0.1 to 3.0 mg/kg, clonal expansion of both CD4+ and CD8+ T cells in blood was seen between baseline and week 6. The antigen specificity of the clonally expanded peripheral T cells was not determined.

Genomic DNA was isolated from the sorted cells so that the TCRbeta CDR3 region could be sequenced. The immunoSEQ Assay was used for sequencing of TCRbeta CDR3 regions. TCRdb limited this immuneACCESS table to in-frame rearrangements with V and J called. A share of clones is missing; checked studies link under half to unresolved V genes, and the rest is unexplained. The sample table lists over 85,000 clones, 91% of them with a count of one. The ten largest clones add up to approximately 0.32% of the sample. V lost 1 base and J lost 6 bases, and the count of bases not matched to a germline gene is 5. Including the terminal cysteine and phenylalanine, the CDR3 comprises 15 residues. Only the CDR3 portion is preserved as DNA: 45 bases, with reading frame beginning at the first base. The germline V gene yields SGHDN for CDR1 and FVKESK for CDR2. Patients with autoimmune disease history or receiving systemic immunosuppression were excluded from the trial. Peripheral blood for TCR sequencing was collected from all dose cohorts at baseline, on cycle 4 day 1, and on cycle 7 day 1. Samples came from an open-label, multicenter, first-in-human phase I dose-escalation trial of ivuxolimab. Adults with locally advanced or metastatic head and neck squamous cell, hepatocellular, melanoma or renal cell carcinoma were enrolled in the trial. Before TCR sequencing, CD4+ T cells and CD8+ T cells were sorted from peripheral blood as separate populations.

Note on this clone: Its antigen is unknown. The input lacks base qualities; no much larger clone sits a single base away.

The sample consisted of CD4+ or CD8+ T cells sorted from blood, taken in a trial of the OX40 agonist ivuxolimab. The TCR sequence derives from an adult with an advanced solid tumor such as melanoma, head and neck, liver or kidney cancer. In this chain, TRBV14 is recombined with TRBJ2-2; 7 nucleotides in the junction match TRBD2. This receptor carries the CDR3 CASSQAGGPPGELFF. The DNA is as follows: TGTGCCAGCAGCCAAGCGGGAGGCCCCCCCGGGGAGCTGTTTTTT.